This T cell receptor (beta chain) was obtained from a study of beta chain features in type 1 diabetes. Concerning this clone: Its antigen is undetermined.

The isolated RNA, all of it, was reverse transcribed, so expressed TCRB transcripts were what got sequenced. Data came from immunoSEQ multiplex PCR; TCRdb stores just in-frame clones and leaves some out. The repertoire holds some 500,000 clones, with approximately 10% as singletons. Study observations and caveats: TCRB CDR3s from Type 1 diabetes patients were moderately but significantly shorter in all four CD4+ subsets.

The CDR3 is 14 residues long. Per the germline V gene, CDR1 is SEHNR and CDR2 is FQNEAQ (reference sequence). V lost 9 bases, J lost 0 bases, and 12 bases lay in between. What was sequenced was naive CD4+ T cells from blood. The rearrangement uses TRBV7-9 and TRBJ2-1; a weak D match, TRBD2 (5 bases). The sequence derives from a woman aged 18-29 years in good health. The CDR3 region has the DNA TGTGCCAGTCCGGGGAGTAGCTCCTACAATGAGCAGTTCTTC. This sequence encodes CASPGSSSYNEQFF.